These 25 T cell receptor beta chains were all obtained from the same sample, sequenced in a study of blood T cell repertoires in COVID-19. Only in-frame clones appear in the TCRdb table, and some are missing; sequencing was by immunoSEQ multiplex PCR. The profile shows about 240,000 clones, about 84% of them singletons. The specimen sequenced was peripheral blood. These receptors were taken from a man at least 80 years old with acute or convalescent COVID-19.

J is TRBJ1-5 and V is TRBV7-2; perhaps TRBD1 as D (6 bases). Trimming removed 2 bases at V and 6 bases at J, with 8 bases between. The germline V gene has CDR1 SGHTA and CDR2 FQGNSA. The CDR3 is 13 amino acids. This CDR3 is CASSLSGAQPQHF. In DNA form, the CDR3 reads TGTGCCAGCAGCTTATCAGGGGCTCAGCCCCAGCATTTT.

The chain uses TRBV4-1 and TRBJ2-1; TRBD1 matches 7 bases. The V gene's germline CDR1 is MGHRA and CDR2 YSYEKL. The CDR3 runs 16 residues. J lost 4 bases, V lost 5 bases, and 11 bases had no gene match. The CDR3 reads CASSTEPGQTYNEQFF. In DNA, the CDR3 is TGCGCCAGCAGCACTGAACCGGGACAGACTTACAATGAGCAGTTCTTC.

The chain recombines TRBV18 with TRBJ1-6, with 9 bases that match TRBD1. V shed 4 bases, J shed 9 bases, and the junction held 16 bases outside the gene matches. The CDR3 consists of 18 residues. Germline CDR1 is KGHSH and CDR2 is LQKENI. DNA for the CDR3: TGTGCCAGCTCACAATCGGGACAGGGTATATTACGCGGTTCACCCCTCCACTTT. Translating it yields CASSQSGQGILRGSPLHF. Variable domain in full (rest from reference TRBV18 and TRBJ1-6): NAGVMQNPRHLVRRRGQEARLRCSPMKGHSHVYWYRQLPEEGLKFMVYLQKENIIDESGMPKERFSAEFPKEGPSILRIQQVVRGDSAAYFCASSQSGQGILRGSPLHFGNGTRLTVT.

The rearrangement uses TRBV11-3 and TRBJ2-2; 10 bases are shared with TRBD2. Germline CDR1 is SGHNT and CDR2 is YENEEA. Trimming at V came to 4 bases and at J to 4 bases, leaving 12 bases not matched to a gene. The length of the CDR3 is 18 residues. In DNA, the CDR3 is TGTGCCAGCAGCTCCTCGGGGGCTAGCGGGGGAGGCACCGGGGAGCTGTTTTTT. Translation: CASSSSGASGGGTGELFF.

V and J are TRBV6-6 and TRBJ1-6; the D gene is possibly TRBD1 (5 bases). CDR1 is MNHNY and CDR2 is SVGAGI in the germline V gene (reference sequence). The V and J ends lost 4 bases and 4 bases respectively, with 11 bases between them. The CDR3 has 15 amino acids. The CDR3 spells CASSSDILYNSPLHF. The CDR3 region has the DNA TGTGCCAGCAGTTCGGACATCCTGTATAATTCACCCCTCCACTTT.

The V call is TRBV4-1, the J call TRBJ2-7; 9 bases agree with TRBD1. CDR3 length equals 19 residues. Germline CDR1 and CDR2: MGHRA and YSYEKL. Trimming took 0 bases from V and 0 from J; bases not matched to a gene: 12. The CDR3 bases are TGCGCCAGCAGCCAAGATCGAGGACAGGGGACTATACGCTCCTACGAGCAGTACTTC. It yields the protein CASSQDRGQGTIRSYEQYF.

CDR3 bases: TGCGCCAGCAAAGACAGGGGGGCTAACTATGGCTACACCTTC. Its translation is CASKDRGANYGYTF. This rearrangement joins TRBV5-1 to TRBJ1-2; TRBD1 matches 9 bases. The CDR3 spans 14 residues. V dropped 6 bases and J dropped 0; count of bases not matched to a gene: 3. Germline CDR1 SGHRS, CDR2 YFSETQ. The full variable domain, in which reference TRBV5-1 and TRBJ1-2 provide the parts outside the CDR3, is KAGVTQTPRYLIKTRGQQVTLSCSPISGHRSVSWYQQTPGQGLQFLFEYFSETQRNKGNFPGRFSGRQFSNSRSEMNVSTLELGDSALYLCASKDRGANYGYTFGSGTRLTVV.

The chain couples TRBV4-2 to TRBJ1-1, with D perhaps TRBD1 (5 bases). The V gene's germline CDR1 is LGHNA and CDR2 YNFKEQ. Between the trimmed V and J ends, which lost 0 bases and 0 bases, there was a span of 5 bases. The CDR3 loop spans 14 amino acids. The CDR3 nucleotides read TGTGCCAGCAGCCAAGAAGGGGTGAACACTGAAGCTTTCTTT. Amino acids: CASSQEGVNTEAFF.

The chain recombines TRBV5-6 with TRBJ1-2; D gene ambiguous. This CDR3 spans 14 amino acids. CDR1 and CDR2 from the germline V gene are SGHDT and YYEEEE. Trimming removed 4 bases at V and 1 base at J, with 11 bases between. The CDR3 bases are TGTGCCAGCAGCACGACTTGGGTTAACTATGGCTACACCTTC. Amino acid sequence: CASSTTWVNYGYTF.

The rearrangement joins TRBV5-6 to TRBJ1-4; 7 bases are shared with TRBD1. Looked up from germline, CDR1 is SGHDT and CDR2 is YYEEEE. The CDR3 is made up of 15 amino acids. The trim removed 1 base at V and 3 bases at J, leaving 3 bases unmatched. The CDR3 coding sequence is TGTGCCAGCAGCTTGCCGGGACAGTCTAATGAAAAACTGTTTTTT. Encoded protein: CASSLPGQSNEKLFF.

The chain combines TRBV2 with TRBJ2-1; 14 positions agree with TRBD2. The germline V gene encodes CDR1 SNHLY and CDR2 FYNNEI. The V segment lost 5 bases and the J segment 7 bases; nucleotides outside the gene matches: 7. This CDR3 region has 16 residues. The CDR3, as DNA: TGTGCCAGCAGTACCGGGACTAGCGGGAGACGGAATGAGCAGTTCTTC. It translates to CASSTGTSGRRNEQFF. The full variable domain, in which reference TRBV2 and TRBJ2-1 provide the parts outside the CDR3, is EPEVTQTPSHQVTQMGQEVILRCVPISNHLYFYWYRQILGQKVEFLVSFYNNEISEKSEIFDDQFSVERPDGSNFTLKIRSTKLEDSAMYFCASSTGTSGRRNEQFFGPGTRLTVL.

The chain recombines TRBV5-1 with TRBJ2-5, with TRBD2 identical over 8 bases. The germline V gene encodes CDR1 SGHRS and CDR2 YFSETQ. CDR3 size: 14 residues. Trimming at V came to 0 bases and at J to 5 bases, leaving 3 bases not matched to a gene. CDR3 amino acids: CASSLVGGVETQYF. CDR3 sequence (DNA): TGCGCCAGCAGCTTGGTCGGGGGGGTGGAGACCCAGTACTTC.

The chain employs TRBV2 and TRBJ1-4; no reliable D call. Trimming took off 1 base at V and 5 bases at J, with 11 bases between the two ends. Germline V gene data show CDR1 as SNHLY and CDR2 as FYNNEI. This CDR3 region has 15 residues. For the CDR3, the DNA is TGTGCCAGCAGTGAAGTGTTCGGTTTAAATGAAAAACTGTTTTTT. It specifies CASSEVFGLNEKLFF.

The rearrangement uses TRBV4-1 and TRBJ2-1; possible D gene TRBD2, 6 bases. Germline CDR1 MGHRA, CDR2 YSYEKL. The CDR3 is 14 residues long. V lost 1 base and J 4 bases, leaving 8 bases between the germline ends. CDR3 bases: TGCGCCAGCAGCCAAGCCGGACTATACAATGAGCAGTTCTTC. Translated, it gives CASSQAGLYNEQFF.

The rearrangement links TRBV7-2 to TRBJ2-7; 8 bases map to TRBD2. The CDR3 sequence is 17 residues long. J was trimmed by 1 base and V by 5 bases; bases with no gene match: 13. Germline CDR1 and CDR2: SGHTA and FQGNSA. Here the CDR3 DNA reads TGTGCCAGCAGCATCCTCTCAGCGGGGGTGATTTCCTACGAGCAGTACTTC. Residues: CASSILSAGVISYEQYF.

This chain joins TRBV6-6 and TRBJ1-1; a possible D gene is TRBD1 (6 bases). CDR3 length equals 14 residues. Per the germline V gene, CDR1 is MNHNY and CDR2 is SVGAGI (reference sequence). Trimming took 5 bases from V and 7 from J, leaving 17 bases between them. As DNA, the CDR3 is TGTGCCAGCAGTGGATCGGGCCTAGGGGGTGAAGCTTTCTTT. Translating it yields CASSGSGLGGEAFF.

The chain is built from TRBV28 and TRBJ1-2, with D hard to call. V was clipped by 7 bases and J by 7 bases, with 19 bases between them. The CDR3 has 14 amino acids. The V gene's germline CDR1 is MDHEN and CDR2 SYDVKM. The CDR3 DNA reads TGTGCCAGCAATACACCGGGAGGATTTTTTGGCTACACCTTC. This codes for CASNTPGGFFGYTF.

The CDR3 sequence is CASSQDREAFF. Here the CDR3 DNA reads TGCGCCAGCAGCCAAGACCGGGAAGCTTTCTTT. The chain couples TRBV4-3 to TRBJ1-1; D gene ambiguous. V was clipped by 0 bases and J by 8 bases, with 4 bases between them. This CDR3 comprises 11 residues. Per germline, CDR1 LGHNA and CDR2 YSLEER.

A single count supports this clone. The chain recombines TRBV5-4 with TRBJ1-1; D perhaps matches TRBD1 (5 bases). CDR1 SGHNT and CDR2 YYREEE come from the germline V gene (reference sequence). The V and J ends lost 4 bases and 8 bases respectively, with 15 bases between them. This CDR3 is built from 13 residues. The CDR3 here is CASSPGGTLEAFF. CDR3 bases: TGTGCCAGCAGCCCGGGGGGAACACTAGAAGCTTTCTTT. Using reference TRBV5-4 and TRBJ1-1 for the parts outside the CDR3, the full variable domain is ETGVTQSPTHLIKTRGQQVTLRCSSQSGHNTVSWYQQALGQGPQFIFQYYREEENGRGNFPPRFSGLQFPNYSSELNVNALELDDSALYLCASSPGGTLEAFFGQGTRLTVV.

This clone has only a few counts. The V gene is TRBV28, the J gene TRBJ1-5, with 8 bases that match TRBD1. The junction had 10 bases not matched to a gene; V was cut back by 5 bases and J by 4 bases. CDR3 size: 16 residues. Per germline, CDR1 MDHEN and CDR2 SYDVKM. CDR3 sequence: CASSPSTTGVNQPQHF. The CDR3 region has the DNA TGTGCCAGCAGTCCATCCACGACAGGGGTTAATCAGCCCCAGCATTTT.

The chain has TRBV15 and TRBJ2-7; 7 bases line up with TRBD1. The CDR3 runs to 15 residues. The germline V gene encodes CDR1 LNHNV and CDR2 YYDKDF (reference sequence). V shed 1 base, J shed 3 bases, and the junction held 6 bases outside the gene matches. CDR3 bases: TGTGCCACCAGCAGAGGAGCAGGGGGAATCTACGAGCAGTACTTC. Protein sequence: CATSRGAGGIYEQYF.

The chain is built from TRBV19 and TRBJ2-7, with a possible D match to TRBD1 (6 bases). The CDR3 consists of 13 residues. The V end was cut by 10 bases, the J end by 2 bases, with 15 bases between. Per the germline V gene, CDR1 is LNHDA and CDR2 is SQIVND (reference sequence). Here the CDR3 DNA reads TGTGCCACTGCCACAGGGCTTACCTACGAGCAGTACTTC. Translated: CATATGLTYEQYF.

The chain has TRBV18 and TRBJ1-6; unclear D gene. There are 15 residues in the CDR3. The germline gives CDR1 KGHSH, CDR2 LQKENI. The V and J ends lost 3 bases and 9 bases respectively, with 15 bases between them. Written as DNA, the CDR3 is TGTGCCAGCTCACCTTCCGGAAACACGGGTTCACCCCTCCACTTT. This translates into CASSPSGNTGSPLHF.

This chain joins TRBV6-5 and TRBJ2-2; tentative D call: TRBD1 (6 bases). V was shortened by 7 bases and J by 1 base, with 10 bases between the two germline ends. Germline lookup yields CDR1 MNHEY and CDR2 SVGAGI. There are 14 residues in the CDR3. The CDR3 DNA follows: TGTGCCAGCAAACGGACAGTGAACACCGGGGAGCTGTTTTTT. This encodes CASKRTVNTGELFF.

The chain carries TRBV5-6 and TRBJ2-2; D possibly corresponds to TRBD1 (5 bases). The V end lost 4 bases, the J end lost 7 bases, and 14 bases lay between the germline ends. Germline V gene sequence: CDR1 SGHDT, CDR2 YYEEEE. This CDR3 spans 14 amino acids. The CDR3 DNA follows: TGTGCCAGCAGCCTTGGCAGGGTAGGCGGGGAGCTGTTTTTT. Protein sequence: CASSLGRVGGELFF.